Below are 30 T cell receptor beta chains sequenced from a single sample in a study of CD8 T cells in Susac syndrome (dated by TCRdb to the late 2010s). Receptor libraries were prepared by the immunoSEQ multiplex PCR assay. RNA was extracted using the RNeasy kit, and roughly 0.5 to 1 microgram was reverse transcribed with random hexamers. Through fastp at Q25 and MiXCR, TCRdb rebuilt clones from the public reads, retaining in-frame beta chains. Entries are consolidated by CDR3 protein sequence, retaining the most common genes and DNA. For this sample there are approximately 270,000 distinct CDR3 sequences; about 94% appear just once. 0.065% to 0.08% of the sample belongs to the ten largest clones. Source material: CD4+ T cells from PBMCs. The receptors shown here come from a human donor with multiple sclerosis.

The gene calls are TRBV15 and TRBJ2-3, with D possibly called TRBD1 or TRBD2 (5 bases each). This CDR3 spans 15 amino acids. Germline lookup yields CDR1 LNHNV and CDR2 YYDKDF (reference sequence). Trimming took off 1 base at V and 4 bases at J, with 12 bases between the two ends. The CDR3 region is CATSRGRQGPDTQYF. CDR3 bases: TGTGCCACCAGCAGAGGGAGGCAGGGCCCAGATACGCAGTATTTT.

This rearrangement joins TRBV30 to TRBJ1-1, with D possibly matching TRBD1 (6 bases). In germline, CDR1 is GTSNPN, CDR2 SVGIG (reference sequence). V lost 8 bases and J 11 bases, leaving 24 bases between the germline ends. This CDR3 spans 13 amino acids. As DNA, the CDR3 is TGTGCCGGCACGGAGACAGGACCTTCCGGGGCTTTCTTT. Encoded protein: CAGTETGPSGAFF.

The chain joins TRBV20-1 to TRBJ2-6, with D tentatively TRBD1 (6 bases). The CDR3 sequence is 17 residues long. Germline V gives CDR1 DFQATT, CDR2 SNEGSKA (reference sequence). V was clipped by 5 bases and J by 0 bases, with 17 bases between them. In DNA, the CDR3 is TGCAGTGCTCCCTTACCGGGACATAGCTCTGGGGCCAACGTCCTGACTTTC. Translated: CSAPLPGHSSGANVLTF.

CDR3 in DNA: TGTGCCAGCACCCCCAAGGGTCAGGAACAGGAGCAGTACTTC. This codes for CASTPKGQEQEQYF. The chain carries TRBV11-1 and TRBJ2-7; D unclear. The V gene lost 7 bases and the J gene lost 7 bases, with 20 bases spanning the gap. The CDR3 loop spans 14 amino acids. Germline values: CDR1 SGHAT, CDR2 FQDESV (reference sequence).

J is TRBJ2-4 and V is TRBV30; D is possibly TRBD2 (6 bases). Germline V gene sequence: CDR1 GTSNPN, CDR2 SVGIG (reference sequence). The CDR3 contains 11 residues. Trimming left V 0 bases short and J 12 bases short, with 9 bases between. The CDR3 DNA reads as TGTGCCTGGAGTGTTGGAGGGACTCAGTACTTC. Protein product: CAWSVGGTQYF.

This chain joins TRBV28 and TRBJ2-5; D not certain. V was trimmed by 3 bases and J by 5 bases, leaving 19 bases between them. The length of the CDR3 is 16 residues. Germline V gene sequence: CDR1 MDHEN, CDR2 SYDVKM. The CDR3 DNA sequence: TGTGCCAGCAGTTTCACCCCCAGAAGATTCATTGAGACCCAGTACTTC. This sequence encodes CASSFTPRRFIETQYF.

The gene calls are TRBV7-9 and TRBJ2-3; 9 bases line up with TRBD1. The CDR3 contains 16 residues. Germline CDR1 reads SEHNR; CDR2 reads FQNEAQ (reference sequence). With V trimmed by 2 bases and J by 2 bases, 5 bases remained unmatched. CDR3 in amino acids: CASSLRGQGNTDTQYF. The DNA of the CDR3 is TGTGCCAGCAGCTTACGGGGACAGGGTAACACAGATACGCAGTATTTT.

This rearrangement joins TRBV11-2 to TRBJ2-2; D is uncertain. This CDR3 comprises 15 residues. Germline V gene data show CDR1 as SGHAT and CDR2 as FQNNGV. The ends were cut back, 0 bases at V and 8 bases at J, with 13 bases in the middle. CDR3 in amino acids: CASSLEASLPGELFF. Here the CDR3 DNA reads TGTGCCAGCAGCTTAGAGGCCAGTCTCCCGGGGGAGCTGTTTTTT.

This chain links TRBV5-1 with TRBJ1-1, with a tentative D call TRBD1 (6 bases). V lost 0 bases and J lost 5, with 14 bases in between. CDR1 and CDR2 (germline): SGHRS, YFSETQ. This CDR3 has 15 amino acids. Here the CDR3 reads CASSLVKGGRTEAFF. The CDR3 DNA follows: TGCGCCAGCAGCTTGGTTAAGGGGGGTCGAACTGAAGCTTTCTTT.

The chain joins TRBV29-1 to TRBJ1-1; TRBD1 matches at 7 bases. V lost 7 bases and J lost 1; bases outside the gene matches: 12. The CDR3 length is 15 residues. Looked up from germline, CDR1 is SQVTM and CDR2 is ANQGSEA. The CDR3 nucleotides are TGCAGCGCAGGGGGTTCCGGGACAGCGAACACTGAAGCTTTCTTT. Its translation: CSAGGSGTANTEAFF.

The sample holds one count of this clonotype. This chain links TRBV6-2 or TRBV6-3 with TRBJ2-1, with 10 positions matching TRBD2. The CDR3 sequence is 17 residues long. CDR1 is MNHEY and CDR2 is SVGEGT in the germline V gene. V shed 6 bases, J shed 2 bases, and the junction held 10 bases outside the gene matches. The CDR3 spells CASSSPGTSVAYNEQFF. CDR3 in DNA: TGTGCCAGCAGCTCACCCGGGACTAGCGTCGCCTACAATGAGCAGTTCTTC.

As DNA, the CDR3 is TGTGCCAGCAGTTGGACTAGCGGGGGGGCCCACGAGCAGTACTTC. Protein sequence: CASSWTSGGAHEQYF. V is TRBV27 and J is TRBJ2-7, with 15 positions matching TRBD2. Germline CDR1 and CDR2: MNHEY and SMNVEV (reference sequence). V trimming: 4 bases; J trimming: 5 bases; junction bases outside the gene matches: 3. The CDR3 totals 15 residues.

The chain's CDR3 is CASSRNGRTDTQYF. CDR3 in DNA: TGTGCCAGCAGTAGGAACGGGAGAACAGATACGCAGTATTTT. The chain is built from TRBV27 and TRBJ2-3, with D tentatively TRBD2 (6 bases). The CDR3 is made up of 14 amino acids. Germline CDR1 is MNHEY and CDR2 is SMNVEV (reference sequence). Trimming removed 5 bases from V and 3 bases from J, with 12 bases in between.

The chain combines TRBV30 with TRBJ2-1; D is possibly TRBD2 (6 bases). Germline values: CDR1 GTSNPN, CDR2 SVGIG (reference sequence). The V end was cut by 5 bases, the J end by 0 bases, with 23 bases between. This CDR3 is 18 amino acids long. The CDR3 is CAWAGGGKDGSSYNEQFF. CDR3 DNA: TGTGCCTGGGCGGGCGGCGGGAAGGATGGGAGCTCCTACAATGAGCAGTTCTTC.

The rearrangement joins TRBV6-1 to TRBJ1-2, with D tentatively TRBD1 (5 bases). Germline lookup yields CDR1 MNHNS and CDR2 SASEGT. V dropped 6 bases and J dropped 7 bases, with 21 bases sitting between them. The CDR3 has 15 residues. CDR3 nucleotide sequence: TGTGCCAGCAGCCTAGATTTCTCATGGGGCGGTGGCTACACCTTC. As protein: CASSLDFSWGGGYTF.

The rearrangement links TRBV12-3 or TRBV12-4 to TRBJ2-5, with D uncertain. This CDR3 comprises 13 residues. V was pared by 7 bases and J by 2 bases, with 11 bases between. This chain's CDR3 is CASTSAQQETQYF. CDR3 bases: TGTGCCAGCACCAGCGCGCAACAAGAGACCCAGTACTTC.

The chain combines TRBV7-9 with TRBJ2-5, with 7 bases identical to TRBD1. V dropped 5 bases and J dropped 1; count of bases not matched to a gene: 7. This CDR3 contains 15 residues. Per germline, CDR1 SEHNR and CDR2 FQNEAQ (reference sequence). CDR3 sequence (DNA): TGTGCCAGCAGCCGACAGGGCCCCGGCCAAGAGACCCAGTACTTC. It codes for CASSRQGPGQETQYF.

The genes are TRBV20-1 and TRBJ1-2; D remains ambiguous. Germline assignment: CDR1 DFQATT and CDR2 SNEGSKA (reference sequence). The ends were cut back, 0 bases at V and 2 bases at J, with 7 bases in the middle. The CDR3 covers 13 residues. DNA for the CDR3: TGCAGTGCTAGAGATCCAAGGAACTATGGCTACACCTTC. Protein sequence: CSARDPRNYGYTF.

The chain combines TRBV18 with TRBJ2-3, with 9 positions matching TRBD2. The CDR3 loop spans 15 amino acids. V trimming: 6 bases; J trimming: 5 bases; junction bases outside the gene matches: 9. Germline CDR1 reads KGHSH; CDR2 reads LQKENI. The CDR3 nucleotides are TGTGCCAGCTCGGAGCGGGGGGCCTTAATAGATACGCAGTATTTT. Translating it yields CASSERGALIDTQYF. Full variable domain (outside the CDR3, taken from reference TRBV18 and TRBJ2-3): NAGVMQNPRHLVRRRGQEARLRCSPMKGHSHVYWYRQLPEEGLKFMVYLQKENIIDESGMPKERFSAEFPKEGPSILRIQQVVRGDSAAYFCASSERGALIDTQYFGPGTRLTVL.

The chain recombines TRBV13 with TRBJ1-2, with D perhaps TRBD1 (5 bases). V was shortened by 3 bases and J by 5 bases, with 19 bases between the two germline ends. The CDR3 contains 16 residues. CDR1 is PRHDT, CDR2 FYEKMQ, per germline (reference sequence). The CDR3 loop is CASSFSGGARGYGYTF. In DNA, the CDR3 is TGTGCCAGCAGCTTTAGCGGTGGGGCCCGGGGGTATGGCTACACCTTC.

V gene TRBV29-1 combines with J gene TRBJ2-1; possibly TRBD2 for D (6 bases). In germline, CDR1 is SQVTM, CDR2 ANQGSEA. Trimming removed 0 bases at V and 10 bases at J, with 10 bases between. CDR3 length: 12 residues. The CDR3 here is CSVEDGSKEQFF. CDR3 in DNA: TGCAGCGTTGAAGACGGGAGTAAGGAGCAGTTCTTC.

The rearrangement links TRBV15 to TRBJ1-1, with D unclear. There are 14 residues in the CDR3. The germline V gene has CDR1 LNHNV and CDR2 YYDKDF (reference sequence). V lost 0 bases to trimming and J lost 8 bases, with 13 bases between them. CDR3 in DNA: TGTGCCACCAGCAGAGATCGGGGTACAGTGGAAGCTTTCTTT. Its protein is CATSRDRGTVEAFF. Filled out from reference TRBV15 and TRBJ1-1, the complete variable domain reads DAMVIQNPRYQVTQFGKPVTLSCSQTLNHNVMYWYQQKSSQAPKLLFHYYDKDFNNEADTPDNFQSRRPNTSFCFLDIRSPGLGDTAMYLCATSRDRGTVEAFFGQGTRLTVV.

The chain recombines TRBV5-1 with TRBJ2-1, with D perhaps assigned TRBD1 or TRBD2 (5 bases each). The CDR3 extends over 14 amino acids. CDR1 and CDR2 (germline): SGHRS, YFSETQ. V was trimmed by 3 bases and J by 5 bases, leaving 12 bases between them. The CDR3 protein is CASSSGGRNNEQFF. CDR3 nucleotide sequence: TGCGCCAGCAGCTCTGGGGGTCGGAACAATGAGCAGTTCTTC. The full variable domain, with the rest looked up from reference TRBV5-1 and TRBJ2-1, is KAGVTQTPRYLIKTRGQQVTLSCSPISGHRSVSWYQQTPGQGLQFLFEYFSETQRNKGNFPGRFSGRQFSNSRSEMNVSTLELGDSALYLCASSSGGRNNEQFFGPGTRLTVL.

The chain employs TRBV7-9 and TRBJ1-4; no clear D. V was pared by 3 bases and J by 0 bases, with 5 bases between. This CDR3 has 14 amino acids. Germline CDR1 is SEHNR and CDR2 is FQNEAQ (reference sequence). The CDR3 region is CASSFYATNEKLFF. The CDR3 DNA follows: TGTGCCAGCAGCTTTTATGCAACTAATGAAAAACTGTTTTTT.

V usage is TRBV24-1 and J usage is TRBJ2-2; D perhaps matches TRBD1 (6 bases). CDR3 length: 16 residues. V lost 4 bases, J lost 0 bases, and 11 bases lay in between. Germline CDR1 KGHDR, CDR2 SFDVKD. CDR3 sequence reads: CATSDADRPNTGELFF. DNA of the CDR3: TGTGCCACCAGTGACGCGGACAGACCGAACACCGGGGAGCTGTTTTTT.

The genes are TRBV7-2 and TRBJ1-1; D might be TRBD1 (5 bases). Germline CDR1 is SGHTA and CDR2 is FQGNSA. V was clipped by 5 bases and J by 11 bases, with 15 bases between them. The CDR3 spans 12 residues. Written as DNA, the CDR3 is TGTGCCAGCAGCACCCCCGGGGGTACGGCTTTCTTT. This encodes CASSTPGGTAFF.

The chain carries TRBV5-1 and TRBJ2-3; the D is unclear. The CDR3 is 11 amino acids. Trimming took off 1 base at V and 6 bases at J, with 3 bases between the two ends. Looked up from germline, CDR1 is SGHRS and CDR2 is YFSETQ. The CDR3 reads CASSLLDTQYF. For the CDR3, the DNA is TGCGCCAGCAGCTTGTTGGATACGCAGTATTTT.

V is TRBV7-8 and J is TRBJ2-2; D is undetermined. This CDR3 is built from 15 residues. V was trimmed by 1 base and J by 3 bases, leaving 9 bases between them. CDR1 and CDR2 from the germline V gene are SGHVS and FQNEAQ. Here the CDR3 DNA reads TGTGCCAGCAGCTTAGGTGTCAGCCACACCGGGGAGCTGTTTTTT. Protein sequence: CASSLGVSHTGELFF. The entire variable domain, with the rest obtained from reference TRBV7-8 and TRBJ2-2, is as follows: GAGVSQSPRYKVAKRGQDVALRCDPISGHVSLFWYQQALGQGPEFLTYFQNEAQLDKSGLPSDRFFAERPEGSVSTLKIQRTQQEDSAVYLCASSLGVSHTGELFFGEGSRLTVL.

This chain joins TRBV12-3 or TRBV12-4 and TRBJ1-4; D remains unclear. The CDR3 sequence is 14 residues long. V lost 5 bases, J lost 8 bases, and 15 bases lay in between. CDR3 in amino acids: CASSPRGLGEKLFF. The CDR3 DNA sequence: TGTGCCAGCAGTCCCCGAGGCCTTGGAGAAAAACTGTTTTTT.

As for this clonotype: As the CDR3 is not closed by the conserved phenylalanine or tryptophan, this likely results from a read error. This chain joins TRBV29-1 and TRBJ2-2; 10 bases map to TRBD1. CDR3 size: 14 residues. The germline gives CDR1 SQVTM, CDR2 ANQGSEA. V dropped 6 bases and J dropped 4; count of bases not matched to a gene: 5. CDR3 sequence reads: CSVVRDRGTGELFL. CDR3 coding DNA: TGCAGCGTGGTCCGGGACAGGGGCACCGGGGAGCTGTTTCTT.